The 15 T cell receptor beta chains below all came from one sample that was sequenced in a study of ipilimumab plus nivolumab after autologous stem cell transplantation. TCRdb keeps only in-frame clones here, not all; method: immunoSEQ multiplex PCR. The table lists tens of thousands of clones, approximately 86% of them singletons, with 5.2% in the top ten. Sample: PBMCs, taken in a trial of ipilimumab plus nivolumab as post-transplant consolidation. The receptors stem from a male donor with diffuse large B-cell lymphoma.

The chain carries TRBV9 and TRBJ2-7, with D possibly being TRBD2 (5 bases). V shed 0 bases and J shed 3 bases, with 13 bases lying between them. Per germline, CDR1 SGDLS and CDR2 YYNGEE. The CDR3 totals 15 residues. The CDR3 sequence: CASSVGADSIYEQYF. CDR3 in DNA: TGTGCCAGCAGCGTAGGAGCGGACTCCATCTACGAGCAGTACTTC. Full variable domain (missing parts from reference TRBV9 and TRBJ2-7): DSGVTQTPKHLITATGQRVTLRCSPRSGDLSVYWYQQSLDQGLQFLIQYYNGEERAKGNILERFSAQQFPDLHSELNLSSLELGDSALYFCASSVGADSIYEQYFGPGTRLTVT.

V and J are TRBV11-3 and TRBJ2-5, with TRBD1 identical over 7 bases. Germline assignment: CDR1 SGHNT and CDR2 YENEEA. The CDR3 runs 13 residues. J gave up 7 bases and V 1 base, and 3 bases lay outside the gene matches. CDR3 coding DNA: TGTGCCAGCAGCTTAGCCAGACAGGGGACCCAGTACTTC. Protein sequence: CASSLARQGTQYF.

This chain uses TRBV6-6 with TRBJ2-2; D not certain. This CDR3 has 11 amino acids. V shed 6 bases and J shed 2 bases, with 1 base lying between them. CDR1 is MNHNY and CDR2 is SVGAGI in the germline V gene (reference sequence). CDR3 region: CASRNTGELFF. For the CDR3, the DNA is TGTGCCAGCAGAAACACCGGGGAGCTGTTTTTT.

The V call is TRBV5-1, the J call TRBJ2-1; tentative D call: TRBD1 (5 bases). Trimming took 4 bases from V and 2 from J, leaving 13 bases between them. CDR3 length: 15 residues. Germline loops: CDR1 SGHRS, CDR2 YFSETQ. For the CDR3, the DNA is TGCGCCAGCAGCCTCCAGGGCTATACCTACAATGAGCAGTTCTTC. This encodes CASSLQGYTYNEQFF.

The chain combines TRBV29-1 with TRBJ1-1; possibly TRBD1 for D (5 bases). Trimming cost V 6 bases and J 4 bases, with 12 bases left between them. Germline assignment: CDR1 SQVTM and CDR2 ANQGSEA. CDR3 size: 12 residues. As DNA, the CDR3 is TGCAGCGTCAGTCAGGGCCTCACTGAAGCTTTCTTT. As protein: CSVSQGLTEAFF.

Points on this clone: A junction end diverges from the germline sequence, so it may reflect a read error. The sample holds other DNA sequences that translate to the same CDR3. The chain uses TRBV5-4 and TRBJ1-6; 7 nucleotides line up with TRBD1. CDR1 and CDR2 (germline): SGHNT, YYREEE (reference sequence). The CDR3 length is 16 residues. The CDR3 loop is CASSGRDRDYNSPLHF. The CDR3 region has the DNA TGTGCCAGCAGCGGACGGGACAGAGACTATAATTCACCTCTCCACTTT. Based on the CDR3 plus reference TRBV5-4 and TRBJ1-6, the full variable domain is ETGVTQSPTHLIKTRGQQVTLRCSSQSGHNTVSWYQQALGQGPQFIFQYYREEENGRGNFPPRFSGLQFPNYSSELNVNALELDDSALYLCASSGRDRDYNSPLHFGNGTRLTVT.

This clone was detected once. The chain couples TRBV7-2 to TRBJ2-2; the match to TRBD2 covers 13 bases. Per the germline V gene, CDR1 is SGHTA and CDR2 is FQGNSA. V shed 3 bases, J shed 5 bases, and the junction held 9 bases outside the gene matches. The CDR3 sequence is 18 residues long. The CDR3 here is CASSFRTSGGLRTGELFF. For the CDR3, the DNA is TGTGCCAGCAGCTTTAGGACTAGCGGGGGTTTGAGGACCGGGGAGCTGTTTTTT. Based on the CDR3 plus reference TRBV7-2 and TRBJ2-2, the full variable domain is GAGVSQSPSNKVTEKGKDVELRCDPISGHTALYWYRQSLGQGLEFLIYFQGNSAPDKSGLPSDRFSAERTGGSVSTLTIQRTQQEDSAVYLCASSFRTSGGLRTGELFFGEGSRLTVL.

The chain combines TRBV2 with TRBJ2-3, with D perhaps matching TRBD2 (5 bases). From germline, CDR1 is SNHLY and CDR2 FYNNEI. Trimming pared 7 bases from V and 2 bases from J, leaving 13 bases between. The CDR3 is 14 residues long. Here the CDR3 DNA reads TGTGCCAGCACGAGAGAGGGCACCACAGATACGCAGTATTTT. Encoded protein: CASTREGTTDTQYF.

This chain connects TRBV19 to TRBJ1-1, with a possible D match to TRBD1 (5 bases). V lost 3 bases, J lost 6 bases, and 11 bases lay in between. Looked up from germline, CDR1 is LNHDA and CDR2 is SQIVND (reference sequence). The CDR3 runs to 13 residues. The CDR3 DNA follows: TGTGCCAGTAGTATCCGAAGGGGCTCTGAAGCTTTCTTT. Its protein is CASSIRRGSEAFF.

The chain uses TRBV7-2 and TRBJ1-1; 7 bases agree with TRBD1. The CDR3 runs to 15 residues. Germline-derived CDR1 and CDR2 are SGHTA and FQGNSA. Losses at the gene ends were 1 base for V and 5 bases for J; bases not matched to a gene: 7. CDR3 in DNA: TGTGCCAGCAGCTTAGGGGGTACAGGGGTAACTGAAGCTTTCTTT. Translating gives CASSLGGTGVTEAFF.

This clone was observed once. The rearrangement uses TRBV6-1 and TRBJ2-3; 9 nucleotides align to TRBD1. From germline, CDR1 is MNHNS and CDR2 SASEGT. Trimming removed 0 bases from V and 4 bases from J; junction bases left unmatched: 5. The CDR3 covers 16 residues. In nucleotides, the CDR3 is TGTGCCAGCAGTGAAGCTCTGACAGGGGGGGCAGATACGCAGTATTTT. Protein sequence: CASSEALTGGADTQYF.

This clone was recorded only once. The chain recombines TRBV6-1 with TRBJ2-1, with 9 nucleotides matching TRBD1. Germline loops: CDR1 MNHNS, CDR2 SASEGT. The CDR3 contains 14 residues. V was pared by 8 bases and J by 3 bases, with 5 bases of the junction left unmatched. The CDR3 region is CASCRDRDYNEQFF. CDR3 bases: TGTGCCAGCTGCCGGGACAGGGACTACAATGAGCAGTTCTTC.

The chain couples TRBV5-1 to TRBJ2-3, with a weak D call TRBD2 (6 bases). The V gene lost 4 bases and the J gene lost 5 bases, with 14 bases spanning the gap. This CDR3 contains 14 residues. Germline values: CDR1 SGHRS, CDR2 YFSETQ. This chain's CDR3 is CASSPGGLGDTQYF. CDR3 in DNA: TGCGCCAGCAGCCCCGGAGGGCTAGGAGATACGCAGTATTTT. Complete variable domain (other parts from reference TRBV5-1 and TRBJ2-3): KAGVTQTPRYLIKTRGQQVTLSCSPISGHRSVSWYQQTPGQGLQFLFEYFSETQRNKGNFPGRFSGRQFSNSRSEMNVSTLELGDSALYLCASSPGGLGDTQYFGPGTRLTVL.

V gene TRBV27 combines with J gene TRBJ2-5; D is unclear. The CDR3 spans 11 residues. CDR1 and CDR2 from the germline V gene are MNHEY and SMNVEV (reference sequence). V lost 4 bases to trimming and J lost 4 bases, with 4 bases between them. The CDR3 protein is CASSWGETQYF. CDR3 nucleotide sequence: TGTGCCAGCAGTTGGGGAGAGACCCAGTACTTC.

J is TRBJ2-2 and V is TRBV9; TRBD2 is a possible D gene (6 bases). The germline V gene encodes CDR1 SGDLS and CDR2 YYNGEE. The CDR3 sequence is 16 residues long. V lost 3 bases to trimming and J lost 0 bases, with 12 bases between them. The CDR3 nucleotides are TGTGCCAGCAGCGGCCGACTAGGGGCGAACACCGGGGAGCTGTTTTTT. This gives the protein CASSGRLGANTGELFF. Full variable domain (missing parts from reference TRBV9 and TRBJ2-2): DSGVTQTPKHLITATGQRVTLRCSPRSGDLSVYWYQQSLDQGLQFLIQYYNGEERAKGNILERFSAQQFPDLHSELNLSSLELGDSALYFCASSGRLGANTGELFFGEGSRLTVL.